The sequence of this T cell receptor beta chain was determined in a study of cytomegalovirus exposure and HLA in healthy donors (dated by TCRdb to about 2017). Notes on the research overall: An earlier analysis of several hundred of the donors reported 276 Gb of sequence data and 117 million unique TCR beta sequences obtained from about 179 million T cells. A later genetic analysis took genome-wide SNP genotypes for about 65% of the roughly 670 donors and used that subset as a discovery cohort. The study aimed to test whether cataloging public T cell receptors could reveal signatures of past pathogen exposure. Approximately 300 gigabases of sequencing data and around 85 million unique TCR sequences made up an early release that covered approximately 700 HLA-typed donors. The later analysis used no new phenotypic data to find candidate immune exposures, relying instead on TCR beta sequences and their occurrence across donors. In a later analysis, previously published TCR beta repertoires from 670 or so donors were re-analyzed and high-resolution HLA genotyping was added so that TCR occurrence patterns could be studied. To predict cytomegalovirus infection status, the study combined high-throughput TCR immunosequencing, statistical association of individual TCRs with disease status, and machine learning. The number of typed donors differed by locus: roughly 620-630 for A, B, C, DRB1 and DQB1; 500 to 550 for DQA1; some 610 for DPA1; and approximately 450 for DPB1. Along with the roughly 610-subject first cohort, a separate validation cohort of over a hundred different subjects was used. To decide whether each TCR beta V gene segment behaved as functional or pseudogenic, an earlier analysis of 587 of the donors relied on high-throughput TCR beta sequencing. Using immunosequencing, the study profiled T cell repertoires from about 620 subjects and related those repertoires to cytomegalovirus serostatus. All discovery cohort repertoires had been generated on a single sequencing platform. Both class I and class II loci were covered by HLA typing, at four-digit resolution. A handful of DR-DQ haplotypes were handled as single units for association and clustering because linkage in the cohort was strong. Donor age, sex, ethnicity and CMV serostatus were compiled alongside the repertoire data. On average, approximately 250,000 unique TCR beta nucleotide sequences were sequenced per donor among about 400 genotyped donors of the cohort, with approximately 18% of those sequences being non-productive. Of the roughly 400 genotyped donors, approximately 83% fell in the genetic ancestry cluster associated with self-reported Caucasian donors. Results the study describes overall, beyond this receptor: A later analysis found that HLA-associated TCR beta chains were more clonally expanded and had lower generation probabilities than equally common non-associated chains. Because counts were too low, seventeen rarely observed V segments, including chromosome 9 orphons, were left out of the earlier analysis of 587 of the donors. In this cohort, only TCR beta chains were sequenced, and detectable features were limited by the absence of alpha or paired-chain data. The authors suggested that the approach could potentially be generalized to other disease states and immunological phenotypes. Linkage disequilibrium might explain the correlated functional status among segregating V segments, but an unknown experimental factor could not be ruled out. Across donors, most TCR sequences were observed very rarely, whereas some public TCRs were present in many individuals. A further reported finding was that TCR beta sequences accurately predicted the HLA-A and HLA-B alleles for most subjects in the first cohort. Sequencing depth was assumed to be roughly uniform across donors in the presence/absence analyses, though that assumption may not hold. When HLA alleles, especially DR and DQ, strongly co-occurred, TCR associations were difficult to assign to individual alleles. The classifier was reported to diagnose cytomegalovirus status with high specificity and sensitivity in both the original and validation cohorts. Several of the top co-occurrence clusters appeared to be linked to parvovirus B19, influenza, CMV and Epstein-Barr virus, according to a later analysis. A later analysis found that most CMV-associated TCR beta chains appeared HLA-restricted, with HLA associations seemingly driven largely by CMV exposure. According to a later analysis, TCR association rates differed among HLA loci, with DRB1 alleles showing the most associated TCRs and HLA-C alleles showing the fewest. A later analysis associated about 18,000 TCR beta sequences with specific HLA alleles at a false discovery rate of 0.05. Three of the identified cytomegalovirus-associated TCR beta chains were confirmed in vitro to be specific for cytomegalovirus antigens. An earlier analysis of roughly 570 of the donors showed that most TCR beta V segments appeared in productive rearrangements either about 87% or about 30% of the time, which broadly matched IMGT annotations. Compared with the roughly 600-donor mean, donors in an Asian-associated ancestry cluster had fewer N-insertions in productive TCRs, according to a later genetic analysis. The 87-base-pair reads could not distinguish some IMGT-functional V segments, including TRBV6-2 and TRBV6-3, so those segments were excluded. A cluster of highly shared sequence variants was judged likely to be a technical artifact of the sequencing pipeline. A total of fewer than 200 TCR beta chains were listed by the study as associated with cytomegalovirus. In a later genetic analysis, a missense DCLRE1C variant was associated with V-gene and J-gene trimming of TCR beta chains, and the association was replicated in an independent cohort. Immune exposure information for the cohort was limited to CMV serostatus. Because some donors lacked HLA typing at each locus, the association tests relied only on the typed subset.

The library was obtained by the immunoSEQ multiplex PCR assay. A mixture of 60 forward primers for TCR Vbeta segments and 13 reverse primers for TCR Jbeta segments was used in the multiplex PCR. The CDR3 region of rearranged TCR beta genes was amplified from genomic DNA by a multiplex PCR assay. Amplified TCR beta libraries were sequenced as 87-base-pair reads on the Illumina HiSeq System. In the authors' own workflow: In a later analysis, approximately 74 million unique TCR beta chains were counted across the 666 repertoires, and approximately 11 million of these chains were shared by at least two donors. Raw reads were error-corrected and collapsed into unique sequences by a nearest-neighbor algorithm in which closely related sequences were merged to remove PCR and sequencing errors. CDR3 sequences were aligned to IMGT reference sequences to assign V, D and J gene segments. For a sequence to be retained, a match of at least six nucleotides was required to both a V gene segment and a J gene segment. Rearrangements were classified as productive when the CDR3 lacked stop codons and remained in frame with V and J, and all other rearrangements were classified as non-productive. CDR3 was defined according to IMGT convention as the region running from the second conserved V-encoded cysteine to the conserved J-encoded phenylalanine. In an earlier analysis of around 600 of the donors, sequences lacking an unambiguous match to a single V gene segment were excluded. In an earlier analysis of several hundred of the donors, V segments were called functional above 56.7% productive rearrangements and were called segregating when the between-donor standard deviation exceeded 5%. A statistical classification framework was developed to diagnose cytomegalovirus status using the catalog of TCR beta chain sequences. A later analysis assigned V and J genes by comparing TCR nucleotide sequences with IMGT/GENE-DB human TR gene sequences. Using the TCRdist pipeline, a later analysis assigned CDR3 sequences along with most-parsimonious VDJ recombination scenarios. In a later analysis, each TCR beta chain was defined by its CDR3 amino acid sequence together with its V-gene family, and reads without a unique V-gene family were excluded. As a way to deal with suspected cross-contamination and a sequencing artifact, a later analysis dropped under 600 nucleotide sequences that were highly shared and had low generation probability. A later analysis calculated a clonal expansion index for each public chain from normalized within-repertoire ranks of inferred template counts. In a later analysis, generation probabilities were computed with a VDJ recombination model fitted to out-of-frame rearrangements, and the resulting probabilities were checked against IGoR. In a later analysis, TCR-TCR, TCR-HLA and TCR-CMV co-occurrence was scored with hypergeometric tests, and a repertoire-size bias correction was applied to TCR pairs. False discovery rates were estimated in a later analysis by permuting HLA or CMV assignments 20 times. A later analysis grouped co-occurring TCRs with DBSCAN, adding TCRdist sequence similarity when clustering within HLA-allele-positive subsets. Co-occurrence clustering excluded repertoires with fewer than 30,000 or more than 120,000 public chains, plus five with anomalous nucleotide sharing. The clones in this table, taken by TCRdb from immuneACCESS, are in-frame only. Not every clone is retained; where verified, under half of the shortfall comes from an unresolved V gene, and the cause of the rest is unknown. V and J calls and clone size follow that table, whereas D and trimming were derived from the DNA. The sample data list some 130,000 clones, and roughly 80% of these were observed just once. Around 1% of the sample is taken by the ten largest.

In total, approximately 690 healthy bone marrow donors made up the cohort. All cohort members were sampled while nominally healthy, although unrecorded immune exposures were likely present. The donor was CMV seronegative and belonged to the group of over 300 seronegative cohort members. Each donor provided a peripheral blood sample, and peripheral blood mononuclear cells were used for TCR beta sequencing. Genomic DNA was extracted from the blood cell samples with the Qiagen DNeasy Blood Extraction Kit. A note on this clone: Its recognized antigen is unknown. No clone much larger than this one lies a single base away; base qualities are absent.

There are 14 amino acids in the CDR3, from cysteine to phenylalanine inclusive. Only CDR3 DNA is held: 42 bases, read in frame from base 1. Trimming takes 0 bases from V and 0 bases from J, and the germline ends sit 7 bases apart. From the germline V gene (reference sequence), CDR1 is GTSNPN and CDR2 is SVGIG. The chain employs TRBV30 and TRBJ2-3; TRBD1 might be the D gene, on 6 matching bases. This receptor was obtained from a young man in good health and CMV-seronegative. Sequencing was done on a sample of PBMCs. The DNA sequence follows: TGTGCCTGGAGTGTCCAGGGGAGCACAGATACGCAGTATTTT. This is translated as CAWSVQGSTDTQYF.